This T cell receptor (beta chain) stems from a study of read filtering for tumor transcriptome and immune sequencing. The table lists this clonotype with many counts. The CDR3 loop spans 13 amino acids. Trimming stripped 4 bases from V and 6 bases from J, with 7 bases between. This library used approximately 390 ng RNA and molecular barcoded adaptors spanning alpha/delta and beta/gamma chains. TCRdb ran MiXCR on the reads and lists one entry per CDR3 protein. This table holds roughly 90,000 distinct CDR3 sequences, 9% to 15% found once. The material sequenced was a population of CD138-negative cells sorted from bone marrow. The sequence was collected from a donor aged 40 or older with multiple myeloma. This chain joins TRBV23-1 and TRBJ1-6; no definite D call. TRBV23-1 counts as an open reading frame of uncertain function. The CDR3 reads CASSPEPNSPLHF. As DNA, the CDR3 is TGCGCCAGCAGTCCGGAGCCTAATTCACCCCTCCACTTT.